Following are 25 T cell receptor beta chains from one sample sequenced in a study of shared T cell receptors in the human thymus. Clones were read by immunoSEQ multiplex PCR, and TCRdb kept only the in-frame ones, dropping some. The sample lists approximately 580,000 clones; 70% to 80% were seen once. The sample also formed part of further work on human thymus T cells.

Sequencing was done on a sample of thymocytes. These receptor sequences come from a boy younger than two with a congenital heart defect.

The chain recombines TRBV10-1 with TRBJ2-5; TRBD2 matches at 10 bases. The DNA end favors TRBJ2-7, so the J call may be wrong. Germline V lookup: CDR1 WNHNN, CDR2 SYGVQD (reference sequence). This CDR3 comprises 15 residues. The CDR3 DNA is TGCGCCAGCAGTCCTAGCGGGAGTGGTCCCTACGAGCAGTACTTC. It is translated as CASSPSGSGPYEQYF.

This chain links TRBV10-2 with TRBJ1-2; a possible D gene is TRBD1 (5 bases). Looked up from germline, CDR1 is WSHSY and CDR2 is SAAADI. The CDR3 is 20 residues long. Trimming shortened V by 0 bases and J by 4 bases, and 27 bases separated the two germline ends. CDR3 coding DNA: TGCGCCAGCAGTGAGTCGGCGGGAGGGATTCGGGAAGGGGAGATCTATGGCTACACCTTC. Translation gives CASSESAGGIREGEIYGYTF.

The chain links TRBV6-1 to TRBJ1-2, with 8 bases that match TRBD1. The length of the CDR3 is 15 residues. Unmatched junction bases numbered 12, after V lost 4 bases and J lost 8 bases. Germline-derived CDR1 and CDR2 are MNHNS and SASEGT. The CDR3: CASSARGGQAGGYTF. The DNA of the CDR3 is TGTGCCAGCAGTGCCCGTGGGGGACAGGCCGGGGGCTACACCTTC.

The chain has TRBV18 and TRBJ1-5; TRBD1 matches at 9 bases. Trimming removed 5 bases from V and 6 bases from J; junction bases left unmatched: 5. CDR3 length equals 14 residues. Germline lookup yields CDR1 KGHSH and CDR2 LQKENI. CDR3 sequence (DNA): TGTGCCAGCTCAGAAACAGGGGGCGTTCAGCCCCAGCATTTT. Protein: CASSETGGVQPQHF.

The genes are TRBV28 and TRBJ2-7; the match to TRBD2 covers 7 bases. The CDR3 has 14 residues. Germline V gene data show CDR1 as MDHEN and CDR2 as SYDVKM. V was pared by 6 bases and J by 1 base, with 6 bases of the junction left unmatched. DNA for the CDR3: TGTGCCAGCAGCCCCTGGGGGGGTTCCTACGAGCAGTACTTC. It yields the protein CASSPWGGSYEQYF.

This clone showed up just once. The chain employs TRBV10-2 and TRBJ2-7; maybe TRBD1 (6 bases). Trimming removed 0 bases at V and 2 bases at J, with 17 bases between. This CDR3 is built from 17 residues. CDR1 is WSHSY, CDR2 SAAADI, per germline. The CDR3: CASSESTARDKAYEQYF. The DNA for the CDR3 is TGCGCCAGCAGTGAGTCGACGGCCCGGGACAAAGCCTACGAGCAGTACTTC.

The table lists this clone with a few counts. V gene TRBV5-1 combines with J gene TRBJ1-2; the match to TRBD1 covers 8 bases. After removal of 1 base from V and 7 bases from J, the junction contained 12 bases not matched to a gene. Germline V CDR1 and CDR2: SGHRS, YFSETQ. The CDR3 length is 16 residues. The CDR3 here is CASSLPTVSGGLGYTF. The CDR3 DNA is TGCGCCAGCAGCTTGCCCACCGTCTCAGGGGGCCTTGGCTACACCTTC.

The chain is built from TRBV25-1 and TRBJ2-1; 7 bases align to TRBD1. The J segment lost 8 bases and the V segment lost 2 bases, leaving 0 bases of the junction unmatched. This CDR3 is built from 12 residues. Germline V gives CDR1 MGHDK, CDR2 SYGVNS. The CDR3 DNA follows: TGTGCCAGCAGTGAACAGGGGGATGAGCAGTTCTTC. It translates to CASSEQGDEQFF.

The chain is built from TRBV7-3 and TRBJ1-2; TRBD1 agrees at 10 bases. Germline V gene sequence: CDR1 SGHTA, CDR2 FQGTGA. The V gene end was trimmed by 5 bases and the J gene end by 6 bases; junction bases not matched to a gene: 15. The CDR3 sequence is 17 residues long. The CDR3 loop reads CASSPPGQGVMGNGYTF. The DNA for the CDR3 is TGTGCCAGCAGCCCCCCTGGACAGGGGGTAATGGGGAATGGCTACACCTTC.

The J gene is TRBJ1-2, the V gene TRBV9; TRBD1 is a possible D gene (5 bases). V lost 3 bases to trimming and J lost 5 bases, with 8 bases between them. Looked up from germline, CDR1 is SGDLS and CDR2 is YYNGEE. The CDR3 is 12 amino acids. CDR3 nucleotides: TGTGCCAGCAGCGGGGGGGATTATGGCTACACCTTC. Translation gives CASSGGDYGYTF.

The V call is TRBV10-3, the J call TRBJ1-1, with TRBD1 as a possible D gene (6 bases). Trimming removed 3 bases from V and 8 bases from J, with 10 bases in between. This CDR3 spans 12 amino acids. Germline CDR1 and CDR2: ENHRY and SYGVKD. In DNA form, the CDR3 reads TGTGCCATCAGTGATTCGACAGGAGAAGCTTTCTTT. As protein: CAISDSTGEAFF.

The J gene is TRBJ1-4, the V gene TRBV4-3, with a possible D match to TRBD1 (5 bases). Trimming took 0 bases from V and 8 from J, leaving 16 bases between them. The CDR3 covers 16 residues. The germline V gene encodes CDR1 LGHNA and CDR2 YSLEER. The CDR3 region is CASSQEFPSGGEKLFF. Here the CDR3 DNA reads TGCGCCAGCAGCCAAGAATTCCCTTCTGGGGGGGAAAAACTGTTTTTT.

This chain connects TRBV4-3 to TRBJ2-1; 10 positions match TRBD2. CDR1 LGHNA and CDR2 YSLEER come from the germline V gene. The ends lost 6 bases at V and 7 bases at J; junction bases unmatched: 9. CDR3 length: 15 residues. As DNA, the CDR3 is TGCGCCAGCAGGTTAATAGCGGGAGGAACGAATGAGCAGTTCTTC. Translation gives CASRLIAGGTNEQFF.

This clone showed up just once. The chain links TRBV7-9 to TRBJ1-1, with 8 nucleotides matching TRBD1. Germline V gene sequence: CDR1 SEHNR, CDR2 FQNEAQ (reference sequence). The CDR3 is made up of 14 amino acids. V lost 3 bases to trimming and J lost 4 bases; unmatched junction nucleotides: 4. The CDR3 region is CASSFTGGSTEAFF. CDR3 bases: TGTGCCAGCAGCTTTACAGGGGGGTCCACTGAAGCTTTCTTT.

The sample holds one count of this clone. V and J are TRBV7-8 and TRBJ2-7; 13 positions match TRBD2. V lost 1 base to trimming and J lost 3 bases; unmatched junction nucleotides: 9. Germline V gives CDR1 SGHVS, CDR2 FQNEAQ. The CDR3 consists of 18 residues. The CDR3 bases are TGTGCCAGCAGCTTAGGGGCAACCTGGACTAGCGGGAGCTACGAGCAGTACTTC. It specifies CASSLGATWTSGSYEQYF.

This clone was picked up one time. The chain carries TRBV6-5 and TRBJ1-1; 8 bases agree with TRBD1. Trimming removed 6 bases from V and 0 bases from J; junction bases left unmatched: 6. CDR1 and CDR2 (germline): MNHEY, SVGAGI. CDR3 size: 15 residues. CDR3 nucleotide sequence: TGTGCCAGCAGACCGCTGACAGGGGTGAACACTGAAGCTTTCTTT. This encodes CASRPLTGVNTEAFF.

J is TRBJ2-1 and V is TRBV10-1; 8 bases are shared with TRBD2. The CDR3 extends over 18 amino acids. Per the germline V gene, CDR1 is WNHNN and CDR2 is SYGVQD (reference sequence). V lost 2 bases and J lost 11; bases outside the gene matches: 20. CDR3 DNA: TGCGCCAGCAGTGAGGCGCCTAGCGGGCCATGGGAACATGGGCAGCAGTTCTTC. Translation gives CASSEAPSGPWEHGQQFF.

Remarks on this clone: An end of the junction differs from the germline gene, which may be a read error. The J gene is TRBJ2-7, the V gene TRBV7-9, with 8 bases fitting TRBD2. Per the germline V gene, CDR1 is SEHNR and CDR2 is FQNEAQ (reference sequence). The CDR3 runs to 18 residues. The CDR3 is CASSPGVGLAGFSYEQYF. CDR3 DNA: TGCGCCAGCAGCCCTGGGGTCGGGCTAGCGGGTTTCTCCTACGAGCAGTACTTC.

The chain joins TRBV7-9 to TRBJ1-5; D is possibly TRBD1 (6 bases). V shed 10 bases and J shed 2 bases, with 12 bases lying between them. Germline V gives CDR1 SEHNR, CDR2 FQNEAQ (reference sequence). The CDR3 is 13 residues long. The CDR3 DNA sequence: TGTGCCACCAGTGGGGGCGGCAATCAGCCCCAGCATTTT. Residues: CATSGGGNQPQHF.

This clone was recorded only once. The chain joins TRBV5-1 to TRBJ1-4, with D unclear. Germline loops: CDR1 SGHRS, CDR2 YFSETQ. The CDR3 has 12 residues. V lost 4 bases, J lost 8 bases, and 9 bases lay in between. The CDR3 nucleotides read TGCGCCAGCAGCCGCCGGGGAGAAAAACTGTTTTTT. Protein: CASSRRGEKLFF.

The chain couples TRBV29-1 to TRBJ2-1, with D unresolved. This CDR3 has 16 residues. CDR1 SQVTM and CDR2 ANQGSEA come from the germline V gene. Between the trimmed V and J ends, which lost 6 bases and 0 bases, there was a span of 18 bases. This CDR3 is CSVRPGLRSSYNEQFF. The CDR3 region has the DNA TGCAGCGTCCGTCCCGGTCTGCGGAGCTCCTACAATGAGCAGTTCTTC.

This clone has only one observation. This chain's CDR3 is CASRITLFEETQYF. CDR3 DNA: TGTGCCAGCAGAATCACACTATTCGAAGAGACCCAGTACTTC. This chain connects TRBV28 to TRBJ2-5; D not resolved. This CDR3 has 14 amino acids. The V gene lost 6 bases and the J gene lost 3 bases, with 14 bases spanning the gap. Germline V gene lookup returns CDR1 MDHEN and CDR2 SYDVKM. Variable domain in full (rest from reference TRBV28 and TRBJ2-5): DVKVTQSSRYLVKRTGEKVFLECVQDMDHENMFWYRQDPGLGLRLIYFSYDVKMKEKGDIPEGYSVSREKKERFSLILESASTNQTSMYLCASRITLFEETQYFGPGTRLLVL.

This chain links TRBV21-1 with TRBJ2-7; TRBD2, as called in the table, went unchecked against the DNA. TRBV21-1 is assigned pseudogene status. This CDR3 region has 17 residues. CDR3 sequence: CASSKEEIVPSSYEQYF. CDR3 DNA: TGTGCCAGCAGCAAAGAAGAGATCGTCCCTAGCTCCTACGAGCAGTACTTC.

This chain joins TRBV11-2 and TRBJ2-3, with D tentatively TRBD2 (5 bases). Germline CDR1 is SGHAT and CDR2 is FQNNGV. CDR3 length: 16 amino acids. Trimming pared 1 base from V and 4 bases from J, leaving 15 bases between. CDR3 bases: TGTGCCAGCAGCTTAGCGGGCGGAGGCAAATCAGATACGCAGTATTTT. Translated, it gives CASSLAGGGKSDTQYF.

This rearrangement joins TRBV19 to TRBJ2-1; 8 positions agree with TRBD2. The CDR3 length is 17 residues. Unmatched junction bases numbered 15, after V lost 5 bases and J lost 6 bases. Per germline, CDR1 LNHDA and CDR2 SQIVND (reference sequence). In nucleotides, the CDR3 is TGTGCCAGTAGTCTCATCTGGGGCGGGAGGTTCCCCAATGAGCAGTTCTTC. Translation: CASSLIWGGRFPNEQFF.